Listed here are 12 T cell receptor beta chains from one sample, sequenced in a study of technical replicates of blood from a few donors. Here immunoSEQ multiplex PCR was the method, and the copy in TCRdb shows in-frame clones only, minus some. The data hold 80,000 to 100,000 clones, with about 96% observed a single time. Sequenced sample: T cells isolated from PBMCs. The receptors here all came from a human donor in good health.

The J gene is TRBJ2-7, the V gene TRBV11-3; D is undetermined. There are 15 residues in the CDR3. Trimming stripped 2 bases from V and 6 bases from J, with 17 bases between. Germline V gene lookup returns CDR1 SGHNT and CDR2 YENEEA. As DNA, the CDR3 is TGTGCCAGCAGCTTAAATCGCCTAGTTCTTCCCGAGCAGTACTTC. Amino acids: CASSLNRLVLPEQYF.

The chain is built from TRBV9 and TRBJ2-7; D remains unclear. Germline CDR1 and CDR2: SGDLS and YYNGEE. There are 14 residues in the CDR3. Trimming pared 0 bases from V and 2 bases from J, leaving 9 bases between. In nucleotides, the CDR3 is TGTGCCAGCAGCGTAGGAACTACTCCCTACGAGCAGTACTTC. Its translation: CASSVGTTPYEQYF.

The chain joins TRBV20-1 to TRBJ2-7; TRBD2 matches at 7 bases. The CDR3 has 11 amino acids. J was trimmed by 7 bases and V by 5 bases; bases with no gene match: 5. Germline CDR1 and CDR2: DFQATT and SNEGSKA (reference sequence). CDR3 sequence: CSAPWGGEQYF. The CDR3 nucleotides read TGCAGTGCTCCATGGGGGGGTGAGCAGTACTTC.

The rearrangement joins TRBV5-1 to TRBJ1-1, with 8 positions matching TRBD1. This CDR3 is 13 amino acids long. V shed 1 base, J shed 8 bases, and the junction held 4 bases outside the gene matches. CDR1 and CDR2 from the germline V gene are SGHRS and YFSETQ. The CDR3 DNA sequence: TGCGCCAGCAGCTTGACAGGGGGGGGCGAAGCTTTCTTT. The encoded protein is CASSLTGGGEAFF.

The V call is TRBV6-5, the J call TRBJ1-1; D is unclear. The germline V gene encodes CDR1 MNHEY and CDR2 SVGAGI. V shed 4 bases and J shed 3 bases, with 12 bases lying between them. CDR3 length: 14 residues. CDR3 sequence reads: CASSSLRDYTEAFF. The CDR3 coding sequence is TGTGCCAGCAGTTCTCTCAGAGACTACACTGAAGCTTTCTTT.

This chain joins TRBV25-1 and TRBJ2-7; 11 nucleotides match TRBD2. In germline, CDR1 is MGHDK, CDR2 SYGVNS. This CDR3 region has 15 residues. V was clipped by 3 bases and J by 6 bases; unmatched bases: 7. CDR3 sequence (DNA): TGTGCCAGCAGTGACACTAGCGGGAGAGGGAGCGAGCAGTACTTC. Protein: CASSDTSGRGSEQYF.

The chain combines TRBV29-1 with TRBJ1-5; D is possibly TRBD1 (5 bases). The CDR3 consists of 14 residues. V was shortened by 5 bases and J by 0 bases, with 11 bases between the two germline ends. The germline V gene encodes CDR1 SQVTM and CDR2 ANQGSEA. CDR3 protein: CSVRGPDSNQPQHF. CDR3 bases: TGCAGCGTTAGGGGTCCCGATAGCAATCAGCCCCAGCATTTT.

The chain combines TRBV6-1 with TRBJ2-5, with D perhaps matching TRBD2 (7 bases). The CDR3 has 16 amino acids. CDR1 is MNHNS and CDR2 is SASEGT in the germline V gene. V lost 1 base and J lost 5, with 17 bases in between. The CDR3 loop is CASSEVTAGARETQYF. CDR3 in DNA: TGTGCCAGCAGTGAAGTGACGGCGGGGGCCCGGGAGACCCAGTACTTC.

The table lists this clone with a count of one. The rearrangement joins TRBV28 to TRBJ2-7; 11 bases are a match to TRBD2. Unmatched junction bases numbered 14, after V lost 7 bases and J lost 6 bases. Germline lookup yields CDR1 MDHEN and CDR2 SYDVKM. The CDR3 spans 16 residues. As DNA, the CDR3 is TGTGCCAGCACCCAAGGACTAGCGGGTCCCCTCGGCGAGCAGTACTTC. It encodes CASTQGLAGPLGEQYF.

The J gene is TRBJ2-1, the V gene TRBV27; D remains ambiguous. CDR3 size: 12 residues. V was clipped by 7 bases and J by 3 bases, with 7 bases between them. In germline, CDR1 is MNHEY, CDR2 SMNVEV (reference sequence). This chain's CDR3 is CASTSDYNEQFF. CDR3 nucleotides: TGTGCCAGCACTTCAGACTACAATGAGCAGTTCTTC.

The rearrangement joins TRBV19 to TRBJ1-1, with 10 bases lining up with TRBD1. After removal of 3 bases from V and 2 bases from J, the junction contained 6 bases not matched to a gene. Germline CDR1 is LNHDA and CDR2 is SQIVND (reference sequence). This CDR3 has 16 amino acids. The CDR3 region is CASSIRDRGVNTEAFF. CDR3 nucleotide sequence: TGTGCCAGTAGTATTAGGGACAGGGGAGTAAACACTGAAGCTTTCTTT.

CDR3 sequence reads: CASSLGTVYEQYF. The CDR3 nucleotides are TGTGCCAGCAGCTTGGGGACAGTATACGAGCAGTACTTC. This chain joins TRBV11-2 and TRBJ2-7, with TRBD1 identical over 7 bases. Germline trimming cut 3 bases from V and 4 bases from J; bases unmatched to any gene: 3. Germline V gene sequence: CDR1 SGHAT, CDR2 FQNNGV. This CDR3 comprises 13 residues.